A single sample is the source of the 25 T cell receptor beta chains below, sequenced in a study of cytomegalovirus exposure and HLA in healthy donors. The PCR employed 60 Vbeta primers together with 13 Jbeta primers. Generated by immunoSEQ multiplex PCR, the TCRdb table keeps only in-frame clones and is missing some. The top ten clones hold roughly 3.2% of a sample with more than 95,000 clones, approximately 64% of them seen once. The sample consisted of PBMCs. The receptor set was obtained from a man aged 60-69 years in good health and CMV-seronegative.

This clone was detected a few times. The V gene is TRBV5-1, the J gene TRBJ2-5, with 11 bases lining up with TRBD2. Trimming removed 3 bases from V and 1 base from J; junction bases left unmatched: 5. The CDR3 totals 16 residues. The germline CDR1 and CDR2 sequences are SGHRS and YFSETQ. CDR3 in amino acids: CASSSFGTSGQETQYF. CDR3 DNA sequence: TGCGCCAGCAGCTCATTCGGGACTAGCGGCCAAGAGACCCAGTACTTC.

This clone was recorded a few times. Here the CDR3 DNA reads TGTGCCAGCAGTTTCGGAGGCAACTATGGCTACACCTTC. This translates into CASSFGGNYGYTF. The chain uses TRBV28 and TRBJ1-2; D gene unclear. The CDR3 length is 13 residues. Trimming shortened V by 3 bases and J by 2 bases, and 7 bases separated the two germline ends. Germline-derived CDR1 and CDR2 are MDHEN and SYDVKM.

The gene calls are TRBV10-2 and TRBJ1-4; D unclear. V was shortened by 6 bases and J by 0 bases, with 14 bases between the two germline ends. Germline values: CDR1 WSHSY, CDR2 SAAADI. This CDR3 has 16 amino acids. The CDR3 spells CASSRRIPATNEKLFF. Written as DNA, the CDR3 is TGCGCCAGCAGCAGGAGGATCCCAGCAACTAATGAAAAACTGTTTTTT.

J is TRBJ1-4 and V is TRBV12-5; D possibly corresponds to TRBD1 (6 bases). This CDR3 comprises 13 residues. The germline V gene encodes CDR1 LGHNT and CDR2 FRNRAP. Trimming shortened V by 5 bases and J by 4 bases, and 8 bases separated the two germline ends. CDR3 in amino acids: CASGADSNEKLFF. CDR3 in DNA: TGTGCTAGTGGTGCGGACAGTAATGAAAAACTGTTTTTT.

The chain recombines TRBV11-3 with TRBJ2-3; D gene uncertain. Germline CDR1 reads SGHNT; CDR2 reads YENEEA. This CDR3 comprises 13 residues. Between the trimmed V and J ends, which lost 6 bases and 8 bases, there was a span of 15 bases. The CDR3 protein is CASSLPGSRTQYF. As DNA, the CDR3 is TGTGCCAGCAGTCTACCGGGTAGCCGTACGCAGTATTTT.

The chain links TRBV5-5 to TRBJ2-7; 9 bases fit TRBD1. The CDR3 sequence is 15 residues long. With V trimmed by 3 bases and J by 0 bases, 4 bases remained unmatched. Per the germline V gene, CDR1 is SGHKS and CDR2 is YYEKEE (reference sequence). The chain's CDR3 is CASSWGQGISYEQYF. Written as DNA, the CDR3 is TGTGCCAGCAGCTGGGGACAGGGTATCTCCTACGAGCAGTACTTC.

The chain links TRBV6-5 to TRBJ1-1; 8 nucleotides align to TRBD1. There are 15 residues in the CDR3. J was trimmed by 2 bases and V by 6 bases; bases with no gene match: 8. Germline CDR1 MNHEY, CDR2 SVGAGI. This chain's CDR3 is CASRPTDRDNTEAFF. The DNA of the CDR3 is TGTGCCAGCAGACCCACGGACAGGGACAACACTGAAGCTTTCTTT.

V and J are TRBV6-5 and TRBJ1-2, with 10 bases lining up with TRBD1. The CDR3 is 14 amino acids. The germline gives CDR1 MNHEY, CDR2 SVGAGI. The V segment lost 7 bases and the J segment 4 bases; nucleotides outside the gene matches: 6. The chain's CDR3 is CASNPGQGGYGYTF. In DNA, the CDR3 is TGTGCCAGCAACCCAGGACAGGGGGGCTATGGCTACACCTTC.

DNA of the CDR3: TGTGCCAGCAGCGAAAGCGGGAGGGCCGGGGATACGCAGTATTTT. Amino acids: CASSESGRAGDTQYF. The genes are TRBV9 and TRBJ2-3, with 10 bases that match TRBD2. Germline V CDR1 and CDR2: SGDLS, YYNGEE. J was trimmed by 6 bases and V by 3 bases; bases with no gene match: 7. The CDR3 is 15 residues long. The entire variable domain, with the rest obtained from reference TRBV9 and TRBJ2-3, is as follows: DSGVTQTPKHLITATGQRVTLRCSPRSGDLSVYWYQQSLDQGLQFLIQYYNGEERAKGNILERFSAQQFPDLHSELNLSSLELGDSALYFCASSESGRAGDTQYFGPGTRLTVL.

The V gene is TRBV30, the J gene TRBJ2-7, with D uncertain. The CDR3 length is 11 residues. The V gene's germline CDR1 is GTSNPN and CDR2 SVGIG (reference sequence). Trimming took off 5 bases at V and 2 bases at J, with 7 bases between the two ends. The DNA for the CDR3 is TGTGCCTGGCAGGCGACCTACGAGCAGTACTTC. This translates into CAWQATYEQYF.

The CDR3 DNA reads as TGTGCCAGCAGCGTCCCTAGCGGGAGGTCCTACAATGAGCAGTTCTTC. It codes for CASSVPSGRSYNEQFF. The chain joins TRBV5-4 to TRBJ2-1; TRBD2 matches 11 bases. The CDR3 has 16 residues. Germline V gives CDR1 SGHNT, CDR2 YYREEE (reference sequence). The junction had 4 bases not matched to a gene; V was cut back by 4 bases and J by 1 base.

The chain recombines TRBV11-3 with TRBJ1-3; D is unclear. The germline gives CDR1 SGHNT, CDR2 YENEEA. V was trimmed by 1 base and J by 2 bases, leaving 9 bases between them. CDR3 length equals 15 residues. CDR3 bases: TGTGCCAGCAGCTTAGCCGGGGATGCTGGAAACACCATATATTTT. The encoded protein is CASSLAGDAGNTIYF.

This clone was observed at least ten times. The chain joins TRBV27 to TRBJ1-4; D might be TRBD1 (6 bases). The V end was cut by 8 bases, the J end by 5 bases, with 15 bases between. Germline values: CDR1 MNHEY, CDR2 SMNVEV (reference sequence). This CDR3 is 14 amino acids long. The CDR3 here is CASRGGAINEKLFF. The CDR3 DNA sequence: TGTGCCAGCCGGGGGGGGGCGATAAATGAAAAACTGTTTTTT.

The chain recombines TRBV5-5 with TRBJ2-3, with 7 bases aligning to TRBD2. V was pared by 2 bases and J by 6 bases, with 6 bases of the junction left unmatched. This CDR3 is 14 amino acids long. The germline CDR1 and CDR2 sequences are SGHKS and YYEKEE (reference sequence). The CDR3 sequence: CASSFGLGADTQYF. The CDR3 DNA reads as TGTGCCAGCAGCTTTGGACTAGGGGCGGATACGCAGTATTTT.

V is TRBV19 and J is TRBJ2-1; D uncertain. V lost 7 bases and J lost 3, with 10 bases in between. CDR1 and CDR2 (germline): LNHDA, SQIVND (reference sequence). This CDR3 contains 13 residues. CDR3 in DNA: TGTGCCAGTAAGTCTAAGCGCTACAATGAGCAGTTCTTC. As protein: CASKSKRYNEQFF.

The CDR3 protein is CSARLTGWDTEAFF. The CDR3 nucleotides read TGCAGCGCCAGACTGACAGGGTGGGACACTGAAGCTTTCTTT. V and J are TRBV29-1 and TRBJ1-1; 7 nucleotides align to TRBD1. CDR1 is SQVTM, CDR2 ANQGSEA, per germline. J gave up 3 bases and V 7 bases, and 11 bases lay outside the gene matches. This CDR3 spans 14 amino acids.

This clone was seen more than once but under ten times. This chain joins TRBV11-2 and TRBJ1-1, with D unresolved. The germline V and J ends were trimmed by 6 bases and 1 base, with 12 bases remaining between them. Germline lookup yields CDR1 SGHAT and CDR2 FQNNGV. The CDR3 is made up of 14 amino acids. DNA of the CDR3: TGTGCCAGCAGTCCATCCCAGTGGAACACTGAAGCTTTCTTT. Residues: CASSPSQWNTEAFF.

CDR3 DNA: TGCGCCAGCAGCCCAGGACTAGCTGCATCCTACAACAATGAGCAGTTCTTC. Its translation: CASSPGLAASYNNEQFF. This chain uses TRBV5-1 with TRBJ2-1, with 8 bases matching TRBD2. CDR3 length equals 17 residues. Germline V gene lookup returns CDR1 SGHRS and CDR2 YFSETQ. The V gene end was trimmed by 4 bases and the J gene end by 5 bases; junction bases not matched to a gene: 14.

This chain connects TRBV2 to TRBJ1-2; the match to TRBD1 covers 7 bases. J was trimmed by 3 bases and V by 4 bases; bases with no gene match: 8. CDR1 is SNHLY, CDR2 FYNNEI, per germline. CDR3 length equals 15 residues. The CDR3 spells CASSGHRGRDYGYTF. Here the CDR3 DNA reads TGTGCCAGCAGTGGGCACAGGGGAAGGGACTATGGCTACACCTTC.

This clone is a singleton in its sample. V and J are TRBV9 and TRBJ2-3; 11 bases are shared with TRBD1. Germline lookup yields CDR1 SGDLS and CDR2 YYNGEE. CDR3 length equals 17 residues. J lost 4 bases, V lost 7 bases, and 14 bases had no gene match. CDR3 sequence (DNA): TGTGCCAGCTGTCCCGGGACAGGGGGAAATCTCGCAGATACGCAGTATTTT. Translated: CASCPGTGGNLADTQYF.

CDR3 sequence (DNA): TGTGCCAGCAGCAAGGACAGTTACGAGCAGTACTTC. Its protein is CASSKDSYEQYF. This chain connects TRBV6-6 to TRBJ2-7, with D maybe TRBD1 (6 bases). The CDR3 contains 12 residues. CDR1 and CDR2 from the germline V gene are MNHNY and SVGAGI (reference sequence). V was trimmed by 6 bases and J by 4 bases, leaving 10 bases between them.

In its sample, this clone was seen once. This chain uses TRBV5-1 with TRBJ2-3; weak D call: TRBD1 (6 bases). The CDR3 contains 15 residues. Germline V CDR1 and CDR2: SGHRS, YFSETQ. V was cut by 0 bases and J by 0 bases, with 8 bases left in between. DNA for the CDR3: TGCGCCAGCAGCTTGGGTGACAGGAGCACAGATACGCAGTATTTT. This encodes CASSLGDRSTDTQYF. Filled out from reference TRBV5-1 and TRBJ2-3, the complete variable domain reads KAGVTQTPRYLIKTRGQQVTLSCSPISGHRSVSWYQQTPGQGLQFLFEYFSETQRNKGNFPGRFSGRQFSNSRSEMNVSTLELGDSALYLCASSLGDRSTDTQYFGPGTRLTVL.

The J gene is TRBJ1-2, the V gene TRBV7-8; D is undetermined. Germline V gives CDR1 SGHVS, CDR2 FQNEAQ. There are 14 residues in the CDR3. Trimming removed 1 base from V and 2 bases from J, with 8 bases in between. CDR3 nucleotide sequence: TGTGCCAGCAGCTTAGGAGGCAGCAACTATGGCTACACCTTC. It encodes CASSLGGSNYGYTF.

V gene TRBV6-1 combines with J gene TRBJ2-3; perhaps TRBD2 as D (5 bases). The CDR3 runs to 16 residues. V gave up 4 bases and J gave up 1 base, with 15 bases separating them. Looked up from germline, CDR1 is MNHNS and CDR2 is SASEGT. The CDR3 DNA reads TGTGCCAGCAGTGTAGAGGTTACGCGGGGCACAGATACGCAGTATTTT. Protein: CASSVEVTRGTDTQYF.

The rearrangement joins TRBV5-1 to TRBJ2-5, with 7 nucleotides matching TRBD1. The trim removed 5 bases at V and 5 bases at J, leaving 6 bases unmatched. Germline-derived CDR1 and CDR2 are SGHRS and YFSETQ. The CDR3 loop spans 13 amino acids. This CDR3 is CASSTGDGETQYF. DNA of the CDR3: TGCGCCAGCAGTACAGGGGATGGCGAGACCCAGTACTTC. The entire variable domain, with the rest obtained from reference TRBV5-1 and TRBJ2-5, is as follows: KAGVTQTPRYLIKTRGQQVTLSCSPISGHRSVSWYQQTPGQGLQFLFEYFSETQRNKGNFPGRFSGRQFSNSRSEMNVSTLELGDSALYLCASSTGDGETQYFGPGTRLLVL.